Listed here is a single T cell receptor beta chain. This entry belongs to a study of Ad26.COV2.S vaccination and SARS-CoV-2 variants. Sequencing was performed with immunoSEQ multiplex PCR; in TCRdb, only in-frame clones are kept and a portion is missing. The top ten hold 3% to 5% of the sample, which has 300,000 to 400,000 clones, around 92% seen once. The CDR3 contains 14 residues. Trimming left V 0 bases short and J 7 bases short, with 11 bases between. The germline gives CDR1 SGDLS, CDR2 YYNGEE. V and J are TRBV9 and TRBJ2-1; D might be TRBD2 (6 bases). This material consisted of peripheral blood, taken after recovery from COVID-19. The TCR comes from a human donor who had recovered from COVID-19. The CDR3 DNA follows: TGTGCCAGCAGCGTAGGGCCGGGGAGGAATGAGCAGTTCTTC. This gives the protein CASSVGPGRNEQFF.